Below are 8 T cell receptor beta chains sequenced from a single sample in a study of blood T cell repertoires in COVID-19. Clones were sequenced by immunoSEQ multiplex PCR, and TCRdb holds only the in-frame ones, with some missing. The repertoire consists of fewer than 35,000 clones, with about 80% occurring once and the leading ten covering 1.8%. Sequencing used peripheral blood. The receptors derive from a man of 80 years or more with active or convalescent COVID-19.

The J gene is TRBJ1-3, the V gene TRBV11-2; no firm D call. V was trimmed by 5 bases and J by 4 bases, leaving 6 bases between them. The CDR3 loop spans 12 amino acids. Looked up from germline, CDR1 is SGHAT and CDR2 is FQNNGV. The CDR3 spells CASSLQGNTIYF. The CDR3 DNA reads as TGTGCCAGCAGCCTACAGGGAAACACCATATATTTT.

The chain recombines TRBV21-1 with TRBJ2-7; the table's D call, TRBD1, was not checked against the DNA. TRBV21-1 is reported as a pseudogene. The CDR3 has 14 residues. The CDR3 sequence is CASSKRDRGYEQYF. The CDR3 DNA is TGTGCCAGCAGCAAAAGGGACAGGGGGTACGAGCAGTACTTC.

This sequence joins TRBV12-5 and TRBJ2-2, with TRBD1 as a possible D gene (6 bases). This CDR3 is 15 amino acids long. The V gene lost 2 bases and the J gene lost 4 bases, with 11 bases spanning the gap. In germline, CDR1 is LGHNT, CDR2 FRNRAP. For the CDR3, the DNA is TGTGCTAGTGGTTTGCTAACAGGGTCCACCGGGGAGCTGTTTTTT. Translation gives CASGLLTGSTGELFF.

The chain uses TRBV9 and TRBJ2-7; D is possibly TRBD1 (6 bases). Germline V gene sequence: CDR1 SGDLS, CDR2 YYNGEE. This CDR3 spans 14 amino acids. Trimming left V 3 bases short and J 4 bases short, with 14 bases between. Written as DNA, the CDR3 is TGTGCCAGCAGCGCAGGACCCACAGGGTACGAGCAGTACTTC. It translates to CASSAGPTGYEQYF. Full variable domain (remainder filled in from reference TRBV9 and TRBJ2-7): DSGVTQTPKHLITATGQRVTLRCSPRSGDLSVYWYQQSLDQGLQFLIQYYNGEERAKGNILERFSAQQFPDLHSELNLSSLELGDSALYFCASSAGPTGYEQYFGPGTRLTVT.

V and J are TRBV3-1 (or the pseudogene TRBV3-2) and TRBJ1-2; TRBD1 might be the D (5 bases). The ends were cut back, 2 bases at V and 3 bases at J, with 10 bases in the middle. CDR3 length: 14 residues. CDR1 is LGHDT and CDR2 is YNNKEL in the germline V gene (reference sequence). CDR3 in amino acids: CASSQQGLDYGYTF. The DNA for the CDR3 is TGTGCCAGCAGCCAACAGGGTTTAGACTATGGCTACACCTTC.

CDR3 nucleotides: TGTGCCGTATTGGACAGGGGCGATGGCTACACCTTC. Protein sequence: CAVLDRGDGYTF. The chain uses TRBV10-3 and TRBJ1-2; TRBD1 aligns across 9 bases. Germline values: CDR1 ENHRY, CDR2 SYGVKD. This CDR3 is 12 amino acids long. Trimming at V came to 11 bases and at J to 6 bases, leaving 7 bases not matched to a gene.

The chain joins TRBV2 to TRBJ2-7; 12 nucleotides align to TRBD2. Per germline, CDR1 SNHLY and CDR2 FYNNEI. Trimming removed 6 bases from V and 3 bases from J; junction bases left unmatched: 9. The CDR3 has 16 residues. The CDR3 sequence: CASSWGRLAGVYEQYF. The CDR3 DNA reads TGTGCCAGCAGCTGGGGGCGACTAGCGGGAGTCTACGAGCAGTACTTC.

The genes are TRBV29-1 and TRBJ2-3; weak D call: TRBD1 (6 bases). From germline, CDR1 is SQVTM and CDR2 ANQGSEA. CDR3 length: 20 amino acids. Deletions cut 5 bases from V and 0 bases from J, with 30 bases between. This CDR3 reads CSVRLQQGRHTTLSTDTQYF. The CDR3 nucleotides are TGCAGCGTTCGATTACAACAGGGCAGGCATACTACATTAAGCACAGATACGCAGTATTTT.